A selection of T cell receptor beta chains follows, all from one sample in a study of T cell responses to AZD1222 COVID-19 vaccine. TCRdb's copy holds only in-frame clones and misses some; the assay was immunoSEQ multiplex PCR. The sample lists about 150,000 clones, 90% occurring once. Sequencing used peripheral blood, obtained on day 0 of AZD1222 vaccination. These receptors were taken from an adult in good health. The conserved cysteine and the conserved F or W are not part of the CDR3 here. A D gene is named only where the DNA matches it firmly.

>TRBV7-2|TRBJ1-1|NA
ASSLSGQMTEAF
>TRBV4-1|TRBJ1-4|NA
ASSQDVTATNEKLF
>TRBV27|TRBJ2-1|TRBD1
ASSYGQVSSYNEQF
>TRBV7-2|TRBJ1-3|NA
ASSFQPGGSSGNTIY
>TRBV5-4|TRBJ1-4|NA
ASSTRTDSNEKLF
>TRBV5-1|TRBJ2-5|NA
ASRAQGQETQY
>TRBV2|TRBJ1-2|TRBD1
ASSEWGRGNYGYT
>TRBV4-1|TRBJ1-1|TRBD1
ASSQEIQGTRTEAF
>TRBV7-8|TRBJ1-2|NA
ASSVTRAGGYT
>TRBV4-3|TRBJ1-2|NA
ASSQDLLGYGYT
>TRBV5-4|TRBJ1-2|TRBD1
ASSLTQGANYGYT
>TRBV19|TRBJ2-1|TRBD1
ASSPGTGVYNEQF
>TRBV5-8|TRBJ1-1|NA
ASSLSFAGVPNTEAF
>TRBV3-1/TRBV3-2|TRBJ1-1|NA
ASSQKGLNTEAF
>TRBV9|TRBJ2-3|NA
ASSEFMSADTQY
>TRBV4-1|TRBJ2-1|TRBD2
ASSQEPSGLQF
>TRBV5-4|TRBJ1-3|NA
ASSPGWDSGNTIY
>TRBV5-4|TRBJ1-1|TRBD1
ASSFGPGQGDTEAF
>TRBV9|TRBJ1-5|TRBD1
ASSNYRGAQPQH
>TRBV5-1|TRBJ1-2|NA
ASSLAGPANYGYT
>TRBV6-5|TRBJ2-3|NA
ASSRHGTDTQY
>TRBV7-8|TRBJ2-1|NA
ASSGRKGDPYNEQF
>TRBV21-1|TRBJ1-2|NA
ASSKKANGYT
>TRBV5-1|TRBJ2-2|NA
ASRKSDTGELF
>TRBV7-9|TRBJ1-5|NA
ASSLEGSNQPQH